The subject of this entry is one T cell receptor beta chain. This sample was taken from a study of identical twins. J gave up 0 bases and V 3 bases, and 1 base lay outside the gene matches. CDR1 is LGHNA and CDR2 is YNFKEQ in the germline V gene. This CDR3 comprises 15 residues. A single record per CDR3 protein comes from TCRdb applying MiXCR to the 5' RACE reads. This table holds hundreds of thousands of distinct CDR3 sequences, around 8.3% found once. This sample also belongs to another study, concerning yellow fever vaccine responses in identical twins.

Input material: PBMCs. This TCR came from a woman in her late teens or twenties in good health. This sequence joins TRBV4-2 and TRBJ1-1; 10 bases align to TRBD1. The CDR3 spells CASSHGQGVNTEAFF. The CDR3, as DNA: TGTGCCAGCAGCCACGGACAGGGGGTGAACACTGAAGCTTTCTTT.